This TCR beta chain originates from a study of PD-1 blockade in classical Hodgkin lymphoma. Study-wide results and limits: Baseline TCR diversity was reportedly lower in newly diagnosed patients than in healthy donors. It was reported as lower still in relapsed/refractory patients. Underlying causes for the observed repertoire differences were not defined, possibly disease activity or prior therapy.

Of note for this clone: Its antigen remains unidentified.

This table comes from immunoSEQ multiplex PCR, and its TCRdb copy is limited to in-frame clones, with some not included. The top ten clones hold 1% to 1.5% of a sample with 18,000 or so clones, under 85% of them seen once. Time point denoted: newly diagnosed, previously untreated cHL patient sample. Magnetic negative selection purified CD4+ T cells from thawed PBMCs. V was clipped by 5 bases and J by 2 bases; unmatched bases: 10. This CDR3 is built from 16 residues. CDR1 and CDR2 from the germline V gene are LNHDA and SQIVND (reference sequence). The sequence was collected from a human donor with classical Hodgkin lymphoma. The chain has TRBV19 and TRBJ2-3; 7 bases fit TRBD1. Specimen: CD4+ T cells from blood. The CDR3 spells CASSLRQGRATDTQYF. The CDR3 DNA sequence: TGTGCCAGTAGTCTCCGACAGGGAAGAGCCACAGATACGCAGTATTTT.